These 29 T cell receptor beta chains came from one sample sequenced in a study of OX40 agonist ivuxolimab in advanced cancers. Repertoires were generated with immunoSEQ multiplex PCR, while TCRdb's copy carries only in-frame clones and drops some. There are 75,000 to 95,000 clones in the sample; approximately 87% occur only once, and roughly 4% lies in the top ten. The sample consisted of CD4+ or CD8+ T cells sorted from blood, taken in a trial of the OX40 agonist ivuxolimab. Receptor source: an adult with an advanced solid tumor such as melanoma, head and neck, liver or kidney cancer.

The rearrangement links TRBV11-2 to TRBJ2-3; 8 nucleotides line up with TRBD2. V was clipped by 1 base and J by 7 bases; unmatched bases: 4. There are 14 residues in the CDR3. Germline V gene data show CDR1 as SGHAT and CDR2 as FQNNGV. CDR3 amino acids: CASSLGGGMNTQYF. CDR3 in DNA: TGTGCCAGCAGCTTAGGCGGGGGGATGAATACGCAGTATTTT.

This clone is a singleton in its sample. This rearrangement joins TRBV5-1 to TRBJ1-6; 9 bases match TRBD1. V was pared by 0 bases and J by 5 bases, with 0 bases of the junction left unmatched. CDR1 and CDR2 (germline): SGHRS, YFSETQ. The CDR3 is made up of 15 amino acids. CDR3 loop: CASSLGTGDNSPLHF. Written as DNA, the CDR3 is TGCGCCAGCAGCTTGGGGACAGGGGATAATTCACCCCTCCACTTT.

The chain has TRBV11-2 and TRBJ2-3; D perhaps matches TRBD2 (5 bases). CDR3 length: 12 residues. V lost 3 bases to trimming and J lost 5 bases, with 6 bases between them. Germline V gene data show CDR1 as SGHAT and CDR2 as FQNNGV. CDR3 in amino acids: CASSFRGDTQYF. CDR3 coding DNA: TGTGCCAGCAGCTTTCGGGGAGATACGCAGTATTTT. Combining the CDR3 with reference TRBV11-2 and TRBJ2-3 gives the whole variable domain EAGVAQSPRYKIIEKRQSVAFWCNPISGHATLYWYQQILGQGPKLLIQFQNNGVVDDSQLPKDRFSAERLKGVDSTLKIQPAKLEDSAVYLCASSFRGDTQYFGPGTRLTVL.

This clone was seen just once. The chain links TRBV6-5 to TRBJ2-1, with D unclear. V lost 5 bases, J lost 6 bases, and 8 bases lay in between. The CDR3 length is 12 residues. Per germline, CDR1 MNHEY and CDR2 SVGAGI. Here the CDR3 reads CASSPPSNEQFF. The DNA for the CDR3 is TGTGCCAGCAGTCCCCCTTCCAATGAGCAGTTCTTC.

CDR3 in DNA: TGTGCCAGCAGTTTTTGGGGCGAAGCTTTCTTT. This gives the protein CASSFWGEAFF. V and J are TRBV28 and TRBJ1-1, with a possible D match to TRBD1 (5 bases). The germline gives CDR1 MDHEN, CDR2 SYDVKM. Trimming cost V 3 bases and J 8 bases, with 7 bases left between them. CDR3 length: 11 residues.

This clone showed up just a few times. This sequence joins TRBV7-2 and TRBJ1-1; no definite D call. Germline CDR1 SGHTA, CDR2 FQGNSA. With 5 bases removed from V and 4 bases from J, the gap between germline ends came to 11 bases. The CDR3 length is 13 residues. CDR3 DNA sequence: TGTGCCAGCAGCCGCGCTAGGTCCACTGAAGCTTTCTTT. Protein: CASSRARSTEAFF.

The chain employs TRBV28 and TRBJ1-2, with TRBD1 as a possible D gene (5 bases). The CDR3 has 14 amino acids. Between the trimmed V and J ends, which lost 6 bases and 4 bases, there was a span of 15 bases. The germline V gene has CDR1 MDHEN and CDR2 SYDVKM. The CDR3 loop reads CASSVAQGPYGYTF. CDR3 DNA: TGTGCCAGCAGCGTAGCCCAGGGCCCCTATGGCTACACCTTC.

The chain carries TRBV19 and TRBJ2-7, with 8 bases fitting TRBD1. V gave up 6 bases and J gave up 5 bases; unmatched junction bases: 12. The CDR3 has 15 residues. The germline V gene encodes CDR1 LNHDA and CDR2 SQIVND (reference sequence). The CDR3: CASRLGTGKTHEQYF. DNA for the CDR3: TGTGCCAGTAGACTGGGGACAGGTAAAACCCACGAGCAGTACTTC.

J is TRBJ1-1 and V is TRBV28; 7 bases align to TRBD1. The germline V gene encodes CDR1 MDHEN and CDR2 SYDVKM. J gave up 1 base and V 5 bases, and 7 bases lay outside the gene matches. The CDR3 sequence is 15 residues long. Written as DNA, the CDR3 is TGTGCCAGCAGTCCCCCGACAGGGAGGAACACTGAAGCTTTCTTT. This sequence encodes CASSPPTGRNTEAFF.

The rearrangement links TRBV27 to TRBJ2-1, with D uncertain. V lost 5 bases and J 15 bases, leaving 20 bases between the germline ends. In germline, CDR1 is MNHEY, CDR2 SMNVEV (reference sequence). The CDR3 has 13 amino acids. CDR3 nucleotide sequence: TGTGCCAGCAGTCCCCGCTGGCAGGCGCTTCCGTTCTTC. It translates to CASSPRWQALPFF.

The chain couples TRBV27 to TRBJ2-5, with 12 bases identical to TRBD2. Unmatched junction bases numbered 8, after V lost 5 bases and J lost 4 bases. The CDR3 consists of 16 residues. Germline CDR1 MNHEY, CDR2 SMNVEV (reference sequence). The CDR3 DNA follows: TGTGCCAGCAGTCGAGGACTAGCGGGATTGTTAGAGACCCAGTACTTC. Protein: CASSRGLAGLLETQYF.

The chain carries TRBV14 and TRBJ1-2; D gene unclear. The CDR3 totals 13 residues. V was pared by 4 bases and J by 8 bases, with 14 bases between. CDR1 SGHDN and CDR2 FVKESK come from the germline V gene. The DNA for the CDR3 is TGTGCCAGCAGCCGCGATCGGACGTCCGGCTACACCTTC. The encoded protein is CASSRDRTSGYTF.

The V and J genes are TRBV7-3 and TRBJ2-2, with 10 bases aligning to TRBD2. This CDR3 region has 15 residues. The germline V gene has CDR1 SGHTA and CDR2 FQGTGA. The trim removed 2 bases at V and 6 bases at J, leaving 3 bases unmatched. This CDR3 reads CASSLRTSGPGELFF. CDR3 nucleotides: TGTGCCAGCAGCTTACGGACTAGCGGTCCCGGGGAGCTGTTTTTT.

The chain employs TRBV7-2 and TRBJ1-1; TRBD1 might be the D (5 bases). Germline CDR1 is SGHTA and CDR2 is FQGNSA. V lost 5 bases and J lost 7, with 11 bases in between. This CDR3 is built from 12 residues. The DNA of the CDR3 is TGTGCCAGCAGCCCTCGACAGAGTGAAGCTTTCTTT. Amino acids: CASSPRQSEAFF. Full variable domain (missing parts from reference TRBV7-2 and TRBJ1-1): GAGVSQSPSNKVTEKGKDVELRCDPISGHTALYWYRQSLGQGLEFLIYFQGNSAPDKSGLPSDRFSAERTGGSVSTLTIQRTQQEDSAVYLCASSPRQSEAFFGQGTRLTVV.

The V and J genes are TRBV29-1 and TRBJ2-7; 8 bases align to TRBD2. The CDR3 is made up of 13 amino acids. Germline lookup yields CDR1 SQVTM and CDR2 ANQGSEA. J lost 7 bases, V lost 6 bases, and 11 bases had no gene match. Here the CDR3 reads CSVRSAGVREQYF. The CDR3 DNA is TGCAGCGTACGGTCAGCGGGAGTGAGGGAGCAGTACTTC.

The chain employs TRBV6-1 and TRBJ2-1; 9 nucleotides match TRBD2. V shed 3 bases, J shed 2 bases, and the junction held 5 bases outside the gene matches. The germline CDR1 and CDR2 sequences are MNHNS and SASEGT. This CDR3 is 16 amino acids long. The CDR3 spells CASSDKLAGAYNEQFF. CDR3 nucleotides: TGTGCCAGCAGTGATAAATTAGCGGGAGCCTACAATGAGCAGTTCTTC.

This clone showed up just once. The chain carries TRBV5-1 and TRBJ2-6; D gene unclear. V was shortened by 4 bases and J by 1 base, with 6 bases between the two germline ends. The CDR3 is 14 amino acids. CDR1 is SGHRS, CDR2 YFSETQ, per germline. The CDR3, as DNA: TGCGCCAGCAGCCCGGTTTCTGGGGCCAACGTCCTGACTTTC. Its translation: CASSPVSGANVLTF. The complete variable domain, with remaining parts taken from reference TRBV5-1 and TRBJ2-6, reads KAGVTQTPRYLIKTRGQQVTLSCSPISGHRSVSWYQQTPGQGLQFLFEYFSETQRNKGNFPGRFSGRQFSNSRSEMNVSTLELGDSALYLCASSPVSGANVLTFGAGSRLTVL.

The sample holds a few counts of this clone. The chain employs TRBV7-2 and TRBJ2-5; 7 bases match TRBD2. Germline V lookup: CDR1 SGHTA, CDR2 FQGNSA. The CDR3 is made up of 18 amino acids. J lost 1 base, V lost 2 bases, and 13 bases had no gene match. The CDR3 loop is CASSLRVVAGVIQETQYF. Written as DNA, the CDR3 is TGTGCCAGCAGCTTAAGGGTCGTGGCGGGAGTTATCCAAGAGACCCAGTACTTC.

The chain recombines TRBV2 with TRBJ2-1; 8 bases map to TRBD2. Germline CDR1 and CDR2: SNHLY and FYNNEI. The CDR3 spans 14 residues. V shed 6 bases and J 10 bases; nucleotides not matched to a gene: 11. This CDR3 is CASRGSGALGEQFF. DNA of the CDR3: TGTGCCAGCAGGGGTAGCGGGGCCCTAGGGGAGCAGTTCTTC.

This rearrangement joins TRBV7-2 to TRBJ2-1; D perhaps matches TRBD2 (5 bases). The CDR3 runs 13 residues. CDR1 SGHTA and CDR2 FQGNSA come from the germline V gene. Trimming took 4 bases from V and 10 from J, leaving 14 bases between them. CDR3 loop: CASSYRGLLEQFF. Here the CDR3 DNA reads TGTGCCAGCAGCTACAGAGGACTTTTGGAGCAGTTCTTC.

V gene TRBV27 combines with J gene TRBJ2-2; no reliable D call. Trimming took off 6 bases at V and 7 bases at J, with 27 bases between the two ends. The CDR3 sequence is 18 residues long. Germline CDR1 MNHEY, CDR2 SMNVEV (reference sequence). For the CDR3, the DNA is TGTGCCAGCAGCCCTTTTGATCCCGACCTCATTCCGGGCGGGGAGCTGTTTTTT. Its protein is CASSPFDPDLIPGGELFF.

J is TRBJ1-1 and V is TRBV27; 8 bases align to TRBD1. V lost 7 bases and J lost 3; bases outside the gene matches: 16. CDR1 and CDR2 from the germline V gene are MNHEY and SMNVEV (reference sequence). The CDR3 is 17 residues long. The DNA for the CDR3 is TGTGCCAGCAAAACCAGGGGGCTTATGGCACGGGACACTGAAGCTTTCTTT. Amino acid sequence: CASKTRGLMARDTEAFF.

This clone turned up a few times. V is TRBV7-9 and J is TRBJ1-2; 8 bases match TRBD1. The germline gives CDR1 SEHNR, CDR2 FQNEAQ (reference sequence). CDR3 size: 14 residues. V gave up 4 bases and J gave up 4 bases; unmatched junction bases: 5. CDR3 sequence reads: CASSSATGAYGYTF. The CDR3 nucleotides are TGTGCCAGCAGCTCGGCGACAGGGGCCTATGGCTACACCTTC.

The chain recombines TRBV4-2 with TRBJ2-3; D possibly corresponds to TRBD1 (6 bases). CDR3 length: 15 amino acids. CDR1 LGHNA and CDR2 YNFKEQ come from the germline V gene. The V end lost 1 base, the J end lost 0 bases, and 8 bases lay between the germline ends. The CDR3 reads CASSQVTGSTDTQYF. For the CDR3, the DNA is TGTGCCAGCAGCCAAGTTACAGGGAGCACAGATACGCAGTATTTT.

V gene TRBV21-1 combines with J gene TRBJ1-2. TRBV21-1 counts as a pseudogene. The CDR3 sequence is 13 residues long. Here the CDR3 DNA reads TGTGCCAGCAGCAACTCACACACGGGAGGCTACACCTTC. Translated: CASSNSHTGGYTF.

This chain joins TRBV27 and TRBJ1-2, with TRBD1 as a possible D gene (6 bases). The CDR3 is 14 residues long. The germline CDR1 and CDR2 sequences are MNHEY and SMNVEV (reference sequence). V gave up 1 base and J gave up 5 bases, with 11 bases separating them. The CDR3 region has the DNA TGTGCCAGCAGTTTATTTAGGGGGGAGTATGGCTACACCTTC. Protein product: CASSLFRGEYGYTF.

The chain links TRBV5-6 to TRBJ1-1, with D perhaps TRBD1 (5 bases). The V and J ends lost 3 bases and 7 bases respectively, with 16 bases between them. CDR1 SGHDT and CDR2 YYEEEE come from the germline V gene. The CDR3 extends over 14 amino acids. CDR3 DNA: TGTGCCAGCAGCTCCCGCAGGGTCATAAGTGAAGCTTTCTTT. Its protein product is CASSSRRVISEAFF.

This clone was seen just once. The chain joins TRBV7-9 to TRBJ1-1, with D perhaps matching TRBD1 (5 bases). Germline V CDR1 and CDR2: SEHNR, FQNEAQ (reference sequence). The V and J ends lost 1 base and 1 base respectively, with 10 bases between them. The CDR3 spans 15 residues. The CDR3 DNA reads TGTGCCAGCAGCTTAGTTTCAGGGTCGAACACTGAAGCTTTCTTT. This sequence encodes CASSLVSGSNTEAFF.

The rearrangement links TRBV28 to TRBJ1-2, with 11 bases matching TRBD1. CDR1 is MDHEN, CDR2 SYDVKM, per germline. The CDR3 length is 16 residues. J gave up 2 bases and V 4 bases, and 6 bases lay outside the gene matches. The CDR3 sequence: CASSWTGGAGNYGYTF. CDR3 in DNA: TGTGCCAGCAGTTGGACAGGGGGCGCGGGCAACTATGGCTACACCTTC.